These 5 T cell receptor beta chains originate from one sample sequenced in a study of blood T cell repertoires in COVID-19. The method was immunoSEQ multiplex PCR; TCRdb's version includes in-frame clones alone and lacks a portion of them. This sample has over 200,000 clones, with more than 75% found just once. Sequenced sample: peripheral blood. All receptors derive from a man aged 50-59 years with COVID-19, enrolled during active disease.

The chain combines TRBV5-1 with TRBJ2-2, with D possibly matching TRBD2 (5 bases). Trimming shortened V by 0 bases and J by 4 bases, and 16 bases separated the two germline ends. The length of the CDR3 is 17 residues. The V gene's germline CDR1 is SGHRS and CDR2 YFSETQ. CDR3 in DNA: TGCGCCAGCAGCTTGGCCCCCCCCGGGGATGCCACCGGGGAGCTGTTTTTT. Protein sequence: CASSLAPPGDATGELFF. The full variable domain, with the rest looked up from reference TRBV5-1 and TRBJ2-2, is KAGVTQTPRYLIKTRGQQVTLSCSPISGHRSVSWYQQTPGQGLQFLFEYFSETQRNKGNFPGRFSGRQFSNSRSEMNVSTLELGDSALYLCASSLAPPGDATGELFFGEGSRLTVL.

V is TRBV23-1 and J is TRBJ2-7, with a weak D call TRBD2 (6 bases). TRBV23-1 is placed among ORFs of uncertain function. The germline V and J ends were trimmed by 0 bases and 2 bases, with 14 bases remaining between them. The CDR3 runs 16 residues. CDR3 sequence reads: CASSQSRGTATYEQYF. The CDR3 DNA follows: TGCGCCAGCAGTCAATCGCGCGGGACGGCCACCTACGAGCAGTACTTC.

The chain combines TRBV7-9 with TRBJ2-5, with 12 nucleotides matching TRBD2. The CDR3 is made up of 15 amino acids. Germline assignment: CDR1 SEHNR and CDR2 FQNEAQ (reference sequence). V dropped 3 bases and J dropped 2; count of bases not matched to a gene: 1. The chain's CDR3 is CASSFGLAGQETQYF. In nucleotides, the CDR3 is TGTGCCAGCAGCTTCGGACTAGCGGGACAAGAGACCCAGTACTTC.

DNA of the CDR3: TGTGCCAGCAGCTTCGGGGATCCTAGCACAGATACGCAGTATTTT. Amino acids: CASSFGDPSTDTQYF. V is TRBV5-6 and J is TRBJ2-3, with TRBD2 as a possible D gene (5 bases). This CDR3 has 15 amino acids. The germline V and J ends were trimmed by 2 bases and 0 bases, with 10 bases remaining between them. Germline V gene data show CDR1 as SGHDT and CDR2 as YYEEEE.

The rearrangement uses TRBV27 and TRBJ1-5; 8 positions match TRBD1. There are 15 residues in the CDR3. Germline trimming cut 4 bases from V and 5 bases from J; bases unmatched to any gene: 7. Germline CDR1 MNHEY, CDR2 SMNVEV (reference sequence). CDR3 nucleotides: TGTGCCAGCAGTTCCCGGACAGGGCTTGATCAGCCCCAGCATTTT. This codes for CASSSRTGLDQPQHF.